What follows is one T cell receptor beta chain and its context. Its target is unknown. Possible read error: a much larger clone is one base away. This record belongs to a study of tumor-infiltrating lymphocytes in primary liver carcinoma. About the study: Men and women, 30 to 69 years of age, made up the patients. Overall study results and limits: Tumor region pairs shared more overlap than did tumor-adjacent and tumor-blood pairs.

A primer in the constant region served to generate TCR beta cDNA from 500 ng of total RNA. Investigators got TCR beta libraries out of three nested multiplex PCR rounds, done with slightly modified ARM-PCR. TCRdb independently ran MiXCR on the multiplex PCR reads; one entry per CDR3 protein. Of 300,000 to 400,000 distinct CDR3 sequences listed, around 60% are singletons. Blood RNA was derived from unsorted whole blood, and germline DNA was extracted too. Patients showed chronic HBV infection and an absence of prior treatment. The sample comprised peripheral blood. The TCR comes from a man aged 35 to 55 with primary liver carcinoma and hepatitis B virus infection.

This CDR3 is CAISEKIQGISGANALTF. CDR3 bases: TGTGCCATCAGTGAGAAGATACAGGGCATCTCTGGGGCCAACGCCCTGACTTTC. The J gene is TRBJ2-6, the V gene TRBV10-3, with a possible D match to TRBD1 (6 bases). CDR3 length equals 18 residues. CDR1 is ENHRY, CDR2 SYGVKD, per germline.